This T cell receptor beta chain derives from a study of STAT3 mutations in large granular lymphocyte leukemia. The overall study: Canonical activating STAT3 mutations were detected in roughly half of the longitudinally sequenced T-LGLL patients. Study-wide results and caveats: Suggested: STAT3 mutation was not the ancestral event for these clonal expansions. TCR clonotype switching after therapy occurred in about 30% of the 18 patients. At least one immunodominant TCR beta clonotype appeared in every T-cell large granular lymphocyte leukemia patient.

Notes on this clone: What it binds is not known.

Some 41,000 productive templates were obtained per sample on average. Libraries were prepared by immunoSEQ multiplex PCR; TCRdb keeps only in-frame clonotypes and omits some of them. The table includes roughly 31,000 clones, over 60% detected once. Sequencing was carried out using peripheral blood mononuclear cells. The source is a woman in her forties or fifties with T-cell large granular lymphocyte leukemia. Some clones in this sample may be carry-over from other donors' samples.

CDR3 in DNA: TGTGCCAGCAGTCGTGGCGGGGTCCGGGATACGCAGTATTTT. Encoded protein: CASSRGGVRDTQYF. V and J are TRBV28 and TRBJ2-3, with D possibly TRBD2 on 6 matching bases. The CDR3 totals 14 residues. CDR1 is MDHEN and CDR2 is SYDVKM in the germline V gene. V lost 5 bases and J 6 bases, leaving 15 bases between the germline ends.